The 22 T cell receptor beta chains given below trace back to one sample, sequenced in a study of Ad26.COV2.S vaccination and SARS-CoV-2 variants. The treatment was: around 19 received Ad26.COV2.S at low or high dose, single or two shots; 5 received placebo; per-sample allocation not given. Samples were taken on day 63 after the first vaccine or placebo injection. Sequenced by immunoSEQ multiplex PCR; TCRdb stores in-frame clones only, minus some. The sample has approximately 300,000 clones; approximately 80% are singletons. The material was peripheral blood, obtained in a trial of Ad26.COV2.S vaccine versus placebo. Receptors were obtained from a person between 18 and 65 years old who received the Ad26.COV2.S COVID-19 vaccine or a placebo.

CDR3 in amino acids: CASSSVTGYNEKLFF. The CDR3 DNA reads TGTGCCAGCAGCTCGGTGACAGGGTATAATGAAAAACTGTTTTTT. The chain carries TRBV5-8 and TRBJ1-4; TRBD1 matches at 7 bases. Germline V gene sequence: CDR1 SGHTS, CDR2 YDEGEE. With 3 bases clipped from V and 4 bases from J, the junction kept 6 bases outside the gene matches. The CDR3 length is 15 residues.

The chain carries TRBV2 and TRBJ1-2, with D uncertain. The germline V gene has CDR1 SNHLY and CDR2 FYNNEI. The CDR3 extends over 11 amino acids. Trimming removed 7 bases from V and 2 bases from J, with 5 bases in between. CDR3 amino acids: CASTINYGYTF. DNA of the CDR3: TGTGCCAGCACGATAAACTATGGCTACACCTTC.

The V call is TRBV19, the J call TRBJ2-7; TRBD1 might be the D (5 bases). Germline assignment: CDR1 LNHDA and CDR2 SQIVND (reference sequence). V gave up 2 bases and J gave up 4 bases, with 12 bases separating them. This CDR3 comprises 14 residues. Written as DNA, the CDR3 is TGTGCCAGTAGTATAACGGACAAGACTTACGAGCAGTACTTC. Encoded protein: CASSITDKTYEQYF. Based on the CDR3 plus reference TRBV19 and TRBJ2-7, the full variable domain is DGGITQSPKYLFRKEGQNVTLSCEQNLNHDAMYWYRQDPGQGLRLIYYSQIVNDFQKGDIAEGYSVSREKKESFPLTVTSAQKNPTAFYLCASSITDKTYEQYFGPGTRLTVT.

In DNA form, the CDR3 reads TGTGCCAGTACTACGATAGGGGGAAATGGCTACACCTTC. It specifies CASTTIGGNGYTF. The chain carries TRBV19 and TRBJ1-2; weak D call: TRBD1 (6 bases). V was trimmed by 7 bases and J by 6 bases, leaving 15 bases between them. The CDR3 loop spans 13 amino acids. CDR1 and CDR2 from the germline V gene are LNHDA and SQIVND (reference sequence). Complete variable domain (other parts from reference TRBV19 and TRBJ1-2): DGGITQSPKYLFRKEGQNVTLSCEQNLNHDAMYWYRQDPGQGLRLIYYSQIVNDFQKGDIAEGYSVSREKKESFPLTVTSAQKNPTAFYLCASTTIGGNGYTFGSGTRLTVV.

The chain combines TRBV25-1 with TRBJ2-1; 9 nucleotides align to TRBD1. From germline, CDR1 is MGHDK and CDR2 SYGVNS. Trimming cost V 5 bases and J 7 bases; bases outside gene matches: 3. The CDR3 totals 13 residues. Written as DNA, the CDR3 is TGTGCCAGCAGTCTACAGGGGGCGAATGAGCAGTTCTTC. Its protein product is CASSLQGANEQFF.

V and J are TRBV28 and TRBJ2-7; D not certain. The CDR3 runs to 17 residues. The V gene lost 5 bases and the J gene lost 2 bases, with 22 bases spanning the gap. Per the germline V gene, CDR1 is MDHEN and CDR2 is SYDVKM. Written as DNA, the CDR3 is TGTGCCAGCAGTATACATCCCCTCCGTACCGCTACCTACGAGCAGTACTTC. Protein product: CASSIHPLRTATYEQYF.

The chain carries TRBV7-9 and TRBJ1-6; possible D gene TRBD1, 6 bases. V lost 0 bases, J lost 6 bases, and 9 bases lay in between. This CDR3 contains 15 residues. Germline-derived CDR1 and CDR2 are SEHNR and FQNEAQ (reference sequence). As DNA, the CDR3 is TGTGCCAGCAGCTTAGCCGGGGGGCCTAATTCACCCCTCCACTTT. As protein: CASSLAGGPNSPLHF.

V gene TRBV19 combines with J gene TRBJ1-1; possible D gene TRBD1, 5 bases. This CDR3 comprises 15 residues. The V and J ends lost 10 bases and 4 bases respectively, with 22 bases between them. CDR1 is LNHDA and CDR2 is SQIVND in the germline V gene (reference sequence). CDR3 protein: CATREGKSSFTEAFF. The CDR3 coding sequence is TGTGCCACCAGGGAGGGAAAAAGCTCTTTCACTGAAGCTTTCTTT.

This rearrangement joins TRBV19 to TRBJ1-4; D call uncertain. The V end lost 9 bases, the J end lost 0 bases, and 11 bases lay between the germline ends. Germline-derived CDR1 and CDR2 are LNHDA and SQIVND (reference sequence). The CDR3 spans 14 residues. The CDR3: CASGLGATNEKLFF. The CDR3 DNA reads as TGTGCCAGCGGCCTTGGGGCAACTAATGAAAAACTGTTTTTT.

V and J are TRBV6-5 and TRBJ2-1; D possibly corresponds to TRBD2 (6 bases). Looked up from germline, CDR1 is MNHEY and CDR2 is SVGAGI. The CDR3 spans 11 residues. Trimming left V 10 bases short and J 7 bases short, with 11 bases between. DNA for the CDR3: TGTGCCACCCTCGCGGGAAATGAGCAGTTCTTC. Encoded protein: CATLAGNEQFF.

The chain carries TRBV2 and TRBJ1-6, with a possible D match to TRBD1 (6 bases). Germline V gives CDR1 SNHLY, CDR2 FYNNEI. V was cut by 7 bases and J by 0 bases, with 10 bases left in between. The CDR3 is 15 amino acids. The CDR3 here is CASKTGSSYNSPLHF. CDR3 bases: TGTGCCAGCAAGACAGGAAGCTCCTATAATTCACCCCTCCACTTT.

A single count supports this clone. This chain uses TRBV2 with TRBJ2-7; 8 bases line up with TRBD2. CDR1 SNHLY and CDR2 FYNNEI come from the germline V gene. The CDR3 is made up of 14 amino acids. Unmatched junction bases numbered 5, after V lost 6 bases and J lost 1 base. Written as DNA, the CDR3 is TGTGCCAGCAGGGAGACTAGCGTGTCCTACGAGCAGTACTTC. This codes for CASRETSVSYEQYF.

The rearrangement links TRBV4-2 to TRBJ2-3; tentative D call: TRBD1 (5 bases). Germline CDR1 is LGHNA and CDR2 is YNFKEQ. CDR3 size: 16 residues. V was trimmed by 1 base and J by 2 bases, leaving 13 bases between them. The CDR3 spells CASSQGGRAYTDTQYF. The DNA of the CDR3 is TGTGCCAGCAGCCAAGGAGGCAGGGCCTACACAGATACGCAGTATTTT.

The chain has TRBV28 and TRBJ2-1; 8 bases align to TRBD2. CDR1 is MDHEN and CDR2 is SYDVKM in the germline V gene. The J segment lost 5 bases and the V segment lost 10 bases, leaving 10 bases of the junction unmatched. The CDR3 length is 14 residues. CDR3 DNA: TGTGCCATCGCACGAGAAGCGGGGGACAATGAGCAGTTCTTC. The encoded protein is CAIAREAGDNEQFF.

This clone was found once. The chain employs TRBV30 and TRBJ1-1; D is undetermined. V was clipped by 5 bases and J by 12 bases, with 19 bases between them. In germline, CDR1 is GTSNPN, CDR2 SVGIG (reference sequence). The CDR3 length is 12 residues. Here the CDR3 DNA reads TGTGCCTGGGCCCTACAACAGTTCCGGCCTTTCTTT. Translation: CAWALQQFRPFF.

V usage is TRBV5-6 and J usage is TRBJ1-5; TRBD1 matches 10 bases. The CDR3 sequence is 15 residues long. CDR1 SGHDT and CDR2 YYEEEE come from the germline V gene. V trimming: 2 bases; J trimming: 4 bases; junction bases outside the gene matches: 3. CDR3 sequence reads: CASSFGTGENQPQHF. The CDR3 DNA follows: TGTGCCAGCAGCTTCGGGACAGGGGAGAATCAGCCCCAGCATTTT.

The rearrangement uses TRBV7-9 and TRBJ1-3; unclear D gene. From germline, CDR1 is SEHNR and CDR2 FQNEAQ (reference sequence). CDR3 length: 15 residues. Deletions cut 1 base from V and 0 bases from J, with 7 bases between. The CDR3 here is CASSLEVTSGNTIYF. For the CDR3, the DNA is TGTGCCAGCAGCTTAGAAGTAACCTCTGGAAACACCATATATTTT.

CDR3 residues: CASGLAGANTGELFF. For the CDR3, the DNA is TGTGCCAGCGGACTAGCGGGGGCTAACACCGGGGAGCTGTTTTTT. The rearrangement links TRBV6-5 to TRBJ2-2, with TRBD2 identical over 13 bases. CDR1 MNHEY and CDR2 SVGAGI come from the germline V gene. This CDR3 region has 15 residues. The junction had 2 bases not matched to a gene; V was cut back by 8 bases and J by 2 bases.

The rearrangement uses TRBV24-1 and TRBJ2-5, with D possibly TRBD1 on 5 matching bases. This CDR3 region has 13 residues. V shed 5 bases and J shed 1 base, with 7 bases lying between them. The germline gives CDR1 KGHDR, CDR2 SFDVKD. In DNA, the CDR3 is TGTGCCACCAGTGGGGGCCTCCAAGAGACCCAGTACTTC. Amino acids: CATSGGLQETQYF.

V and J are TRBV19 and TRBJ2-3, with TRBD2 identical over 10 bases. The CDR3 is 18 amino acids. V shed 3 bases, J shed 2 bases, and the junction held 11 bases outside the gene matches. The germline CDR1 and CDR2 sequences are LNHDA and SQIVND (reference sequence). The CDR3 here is CASSIRRLAGEITDTQYF. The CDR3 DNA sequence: TGTGCCAGTAGTATTCGGCGTCTAGCGGGGGAGATCACAGATACGCAGTATTTT. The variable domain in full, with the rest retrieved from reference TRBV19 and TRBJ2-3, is DGGITQSPKYLFRKEGQNVTLSCEQNLNHDAMYWYRQDPGQGLRLIYYSQIVNDFQKGDIAEGYSVSREKKESFPLTVTSAQKNPTAFYLCASSIRRLAGEITDTQYFGPGTRLTVL.

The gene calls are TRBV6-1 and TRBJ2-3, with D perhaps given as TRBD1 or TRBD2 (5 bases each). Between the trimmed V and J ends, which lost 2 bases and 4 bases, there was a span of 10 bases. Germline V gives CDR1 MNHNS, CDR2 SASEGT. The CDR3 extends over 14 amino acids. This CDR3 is CASSERRGADTQYF. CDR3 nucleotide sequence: TGTGCCAGCAGTGAAAGGAGAGGGGCAGATACGCAGTATTTT.

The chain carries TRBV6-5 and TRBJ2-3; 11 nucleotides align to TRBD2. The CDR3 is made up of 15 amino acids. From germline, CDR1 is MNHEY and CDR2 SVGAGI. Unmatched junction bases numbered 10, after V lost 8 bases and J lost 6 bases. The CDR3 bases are TGTGCCAGCGACTTAGCGGGGGGGGCGTGGGATACGCAGTATTTT. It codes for CASDLAGGAWDTQYF.